The 22 T cell receptor beta chains given below trace back to one sample, sequenced in a study of vaccination effects on CD4 cells after COVID-19. The repertoire was sequenced with immunoSEQ multiplex PCR; TCRdb's copy has only in-frame clones and lacks some. The repertoire holds about 33,000 clones, with approximately 78% as singletons. Before sequencing took place, the ViraFEST assay used viral peptide pools to expand antigen-specific CD4+ T cells. Once cultured for roughly 10 days, the cells underwent separation to obtain CD4+ T cells. Participants were vaccinated with two doses of either the BNT162b2 or mRNA-1273 vaccine. These receptors have no identified antigens. The source was CD4+ T cells from PBMCs cultured with HCoV-NL63 spike peptides, collected after COVID-19 vaccination. The receptors come from a human donor who received a COVID-19 vaccine. Some clones in this sample may be carry-over from other donors' samples.

This clone was picked up one time. The rearrangement joins TRBV30 to TRBJ1-2; 9 bases fit TRBD1. There are 12 residues in the CDR3. CDR1 is GTSNPN and CDR2 is SVGIG in the germline V gene (reference sequence). CDR3 region: CASQGTGNGYTF. In nucleotides, the CDR3 is TGTGCGTCACAAGGGACAGGGAATGGCTACACCTTC.

This chain links TRBV7-8 with TRBJ2-5, with 9 bases identical to TRBD1. Trimming at V came to 3 bases and at J to 3 bases, leaving 11 bases not matched to a gene. This CDR3 comprises 17 residues. Germline lookup yields CDR1 SGHVS and CDR2 FQNEAQ. CDR3 DNA sequence: TGTGCCAGCAGCTTTTTTGCGACCGGGACAGGGAAAGAGACCCAGTACTTC. As protein: CASSFFATGTGKETQYF.

V usage is TRBV24-1 and J usage is TRBJ2-2; 8 bases map to TRBD1. V lost 4 bases, J lost 5 bases, and 8 bases stayed unmatched. Germline V lookup: CDR1 KGHDR, CDR2 SFDVKD. The CDR3 loop spans 16 amino acids. As DNA, the CDR3 is TGTGCCACCAGTGACCCTCGGACAGGGTTAACCGGGGAGCTGTTTTTT. Translating it yields CATSDPRTGLTGELFF.

The J gene is TRBJ1-1, the V gene TRBV7-2; no firm D call. The CDR3 covers 13 residues. V lost 3 bases, J lost 1 base, and 6 bases lay in between. The germline V gene has CDR1 SGHTA and CDR2 FQGNSA. The CDR3 reads CASSLNKNTEAFF. The CDR3 nucleotides read TGTGCCAGCAGCTTGAACAAGAACACTGAAGCTTTCTTT. Drawing the rest from reference TRBV7-2 and TRBJ1-1, the complete variable domain is GAGVSQSPSNKVTEKGKDVELRCDPISGHTALYWYRQSLGQGLEFLIYFQGNSAPDKSGLPSDRFSAERTGGSVSTLTIQRTQQEDSAVYLCASSLNKNTEAFFGQGTRLTVV.

V gene TRBV10-2 combines with J gene TRBJ2-1, with no clear D. This CDR3 spans 11 amino acids. Germline V gene sequence: CDR1 WSHSY, CDR2 SAAADI. Trimming took off 8 bases at V and 7 bases at J, with 9 bases between the two ends. CDR3 nucleotide sequence: TGCGCCAGCGCAGTCGGGAATGAGCAGTTCTTC. Residues: CASAVGNEQFF.

The CDR3 here is CASSDTGYSYEQYV. For the CDR3, the DNA is TGTGCCAGCAGTGATACAGGGTACTCCTACGAGCAGTACGTC. The chain is built from TRBV6-1 and TRBJ2-7; possibly TRBD1 for D (6 bases). The V gene's germline CDR1 is MNHNS and CDR2 SASEGT. V dropped 3 bases and J dropped 0 bases, with 9 bases sitting between them. CDR3 length equals 14 residues.

DNA for the CDR3: TGTGCCAGCTCACCACTTTCTCATGGGGAGCAGTACGTC. This translates into CASSPLSHGEQYV. The rearrangement uses TRBV18 and TRBJ2-7; D gene unclear. The germline V gene has CDR1 KGHSH and CDR2 LQKENI. The V end lost 1 base, the J end lost 7 bases, and 11 bases lay between the germline ends. This CDR3 is 13 amino acids long.

The genes are TRBV30 and TRBJ1-1; the D gene is possibly TRBD1 (6 bases). With 4 bases removed from V and 0 bases from J, the gap between germline ends came to 15 bases. The CDR3 is 15 residues long. Germline CDR1 and CDR2: GTSNPN and SVGIG (reference sequence). DNA of the CDR3: TGTGCCTGGACAGGGGCGAGTAGGTTGAACACTGAAGCTTTCTTT. Translated: CAWTGASRLNTEAFF.

V usage is TRBV7-3 and J usage is TRBJ2-2; D is undetermined. V was trimmed by 8 bases and J by 6 bases, leaving 10 bases between them. CDR3 length: 12 amino acids. Per the germline V gene, CDR1 is SGHTA and CDR2 is FQGTGA. Here the CDR3 DNA reads TGTGCCAGCGGCAAGCTCCCCGGGGAGCTGTTTTTT. It specifies CASGKLPGELFF. The full variable domain, rest sourced from reference TRBV7-3 and TRBJ2-2, is GAGVSQTPSNKVTEKGKYVELRCDPISGHTALYWYRQSLGQGPEFLIYFQGTGAADDSGLPNDRFFAVRPEGSVSTLKIQRTERGDSAVYLCASGKLPGELFFGEGSRLTVL.

V is TRBV7-6 and J is TRBJ2-2; 8 bases agree with TRBD2. The germline V gene encodes CDR1 SGHVS and CDR2 FNYEAQ. Trimming cost V 0 bases and J 1 base; bases outside gene matches: 7. CDR3 length equals 18 residues. The CDR3 nucleotides are TGTGCCAGCAGCTTAGCGGCGGGGGGCGGATGGAACACCGGGGAGCTGTTTTTT. Protein sequence: CASSLAAGGGWNTGELFF.

This clone has more than one count but fewer than ten. The chain couples TRBV3-1 (or the pseudogene TRBV3-2) to TRBJ1-2; the D is unclear. The CDR3 has 12 amino acids. Between the trimmed V and J ends, which lost 3 bases and 0 bases, there was a span of 2 bases. Germline V gene sequence: CDR1 LGHDT, CDR2 YNNKEL (reference sequence). Here the CDR3 reads CASSQANYGYTF. The DNA of the CDR3 is TGTGCCAGCAGCCAGGCTAACTATGGCTACACCTTC.

The CDR3 loop is CASSHYGLASVDEQFF. The CDR3 DNA sequence: TGTGCCAGCAGCCATTACGGCCTAGCTTCGGTCGATGAGCAGTTCTTC. V and J are TRBV14 and TRBJ2-1; TRBD2 might be the D (5 bases). The CDR3 extends over 16 amino acids. The V and J ends lost 3 bases and 8 bases respectively, with 20 bases between them. The V gene's germline CDR1 is SGHDN and CDR2 FVKESK.

The chain employs TRBV30 and TRBJ1-2; tentative D call: TRBD1 (5 bases). V was clipped by 2 bases and J by 4 bases, with 20 bases between them. Germline values: CDR1 GTSNPN, CDR2 SVGIG (reference sequence). The CDR3 loop spans 16 amino acids. CDR3 sequence (DNA): TGTGCCTGGAGTAAGGGCCAGGGAGGGAGCTTCTATGGCTACACCTTC. Encoded protein: CAWSKGQGGSFYGYTF.

J is TRBJ2-5 and V is TRBV5-1; D is ambiguous. The length of the CDR3 is 12 residues. Germline V gene sequence: CDR1 SGHRS, CDR2 YFSETQ. The V gene lost 0 bases and the J gene lost 4 bases, with 4 bases spanning the gap. CDR3: CASSLEGETQYF. The CDR3 DNA follows: TGCGCCAGCAGCTTGGAGGGAGAGACCCAGTACTTC.

The chain combines TRBV4-3 with TRBJ1-2; 8 positions agree with TRBD1. This CDR3 spans 16 amino acids. From germline, CDR1 is LGHNA and CDR2 YSLEER. The V and J ends lost 0 bases and 8 bases, in that order; junction bases with no gene match: 11. CDR3 in amino acids: CASSQEAVGRGQGYTF. CDR3 DNA sequence: TGCGCCAGCAGCCAAGAGGCGGTAGGCAGGGGGCAGGGCTACACCTTC.

The rearrangement links TRBV29-1 to TRBJ1-3, with no clear D. With 4 bases removed from V and 2 bases from J, the gap between germline ends came to 12 bases. CDR1 is SQVTM and CDR2 is ANQGSEA in the germline V gene. The length of the CDR3 is 14 residues. The CDR3 is CSVVKGTAGNTIYF. The CDR3 DNA sequence: TGCAGCGTTGTTAAGGGAACGGCTGGAAACACCATATATTTT.

V gene TRBV19 combines with J gene TRBJ2-3, with D possibly matching TRBD2 (7 bases). Germline V gene sequence: CDR1 LNHDA, CDR2 SQIVND (reference sequence). The CDR3 runs 16 residues. The V end was cut by 5 bases, the J end by 2 bases, with 17 bases between. CDR3 sequence: CASSLFGGASTDTQYF. In DNA, the CDR3 is TGTGCCAGTAGTCTCTTTGGGGGGGCATCCACAGATACGCAGTATTTT.

The V and J genes are TRBV5-1 and TRBJ1-5; a possible D gene is TRBD1 (6 bases). The germline CDR1 and CDR2 sequences are SGHRS and YFSETQ. CDR3 length equals 15 residues. The V gene lost 1 base and the J gene lost 6 bases, with 14 bases spanning the gap. CDR3 sequence: CASSLMAGEGQPQHF. The DNA for the CDR3 is TGCGCCAGCAGCTTGATGGCAGGGGAAGGTCAGCCCCAGCATTTT.

V usage is TRBV4-1 and J usage is TRBJ2-2; D is perhaps TRBD1 (6 bases). Germline-derived CDR1 and CDR2 are MGHRA and YSYEKL. The length of the CDR3 is 15 residues. Trimming shortened V by 2 bases and J by 0 bases, and 7 bases separated the two germline ends. CDR3 sequence (DNA): TGCGCCAGCAGCCAACAGGGGACGAACACCGGGGAGCTGTTTTTT. Protein: CASSQQGTNTGELFF.

CDR3 in amino acids: CASSTRQGGTGELFF. The CDR3 coding sequence is TGTGCCAGCAGCACCCGACAGGGGGGCACCGGGGAGCTGTTTTTT. J is TRBJ2-2 and V is TRBV9; 9 bases fit TRBD1. The CDR3 is 15 amino acids. The germline V gene has CDR1 SGDLS and CDR2 YYNGEE. Losses at the gene ends were 4 bases for V and 4 bases for J; bases not matched to a gene: 5.

V gene TRBV18 combines with J gene TRBJ2-7; D gene unclear. Trimming removed 3 bases from V and 5 bases from J, with 11 bases in between. This CDR3 is 13 amino acids long. From germline, CDR1 is KGHSH and CDR2 LQKENI. The CDR3 DNA follows: TGTGCCAGCTCACCGATTAGGGATAACGAGCAGTACGTC. Translated, it gives CASSPIRDNEQYV.

The rearrangement links TRBV5-4 to TRBJ1-3; D remains ambiguous. The CDR3 loop spans 13 amino acids. The V and J ends lost 0 bases and 3 bases respectively, with 4 bases between them. Germline CDR1 SGHNT, CDR2 YYREEE (reference sequence). CDR3 loop: CASSLGFGNTIYF. DNA of the CDR3: TGTGCCAGCAGCTTGGGCTTTGGAAACACCATATATTTT.